This T cell receptor beta chain was retrieved from a study of cytotoxic CD8 clonotypes in ibrutinib-treated CLL. V was pared by 8 bases and J by 13 bases, with 21 bases between. Per germline, CDR1 MNHEY and CDR2 SMNVEV (reference sequence). There are 13 residues in the CDR3. The authors obtained around 1.8 micrograms of genomic DNA from cryopreserved PBMCs for TCR beta libraries. The repertoire was sequenced with immunoSEQ multiplex PCR; TCRdb's copy has only in-frame clones and lacks some. The sample consists of 300,000 or so clones, roughly 71% of them appearing once. This specimen consisted of PBMCs, obtained after 36 months of ibrutinib treatment. The chain uses TRBV27 and TRBJ1-5, with unresolved D. The sequence came from a human donor with chronic lymphocytic leukemia. The CDR3 is CASGRAAHSGQHF. The CDR3 nucleotides are TGTGCCAGCGGGCGGGCGGCGCATTCAGGTCAGCATTTT.